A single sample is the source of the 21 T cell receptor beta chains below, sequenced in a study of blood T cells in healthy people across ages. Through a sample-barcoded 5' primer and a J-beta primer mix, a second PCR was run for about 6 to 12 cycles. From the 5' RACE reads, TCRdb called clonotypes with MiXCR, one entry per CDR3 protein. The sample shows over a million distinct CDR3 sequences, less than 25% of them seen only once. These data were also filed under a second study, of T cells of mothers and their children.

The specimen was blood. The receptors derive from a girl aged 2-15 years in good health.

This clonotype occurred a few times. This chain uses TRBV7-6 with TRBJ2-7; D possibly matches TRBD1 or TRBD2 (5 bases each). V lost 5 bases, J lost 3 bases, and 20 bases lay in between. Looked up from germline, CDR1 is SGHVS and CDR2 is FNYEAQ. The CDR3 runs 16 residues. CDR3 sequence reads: CASSAPRDGTYYEQYF. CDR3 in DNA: TGTGCCAGCAGCGCACCTCGGGACGGAACCTACTACGAGCAGTACTTC.

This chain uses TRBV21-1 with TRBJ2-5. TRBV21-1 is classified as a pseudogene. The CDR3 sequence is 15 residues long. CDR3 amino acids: CASSKDEETEETQYF. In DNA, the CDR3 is TGTGCCAGCAGCAAAGACGAGGAGACGGAAGAGACCCAGTACTTC.

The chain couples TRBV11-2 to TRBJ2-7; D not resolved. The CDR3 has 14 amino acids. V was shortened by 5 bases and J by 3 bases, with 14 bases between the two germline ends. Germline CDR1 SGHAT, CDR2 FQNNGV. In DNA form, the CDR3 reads TGTGCCAGCAGCCCAAGACTTACTAACTACGAGCAGTACTTC. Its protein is CASSPRLTNYEQYF.

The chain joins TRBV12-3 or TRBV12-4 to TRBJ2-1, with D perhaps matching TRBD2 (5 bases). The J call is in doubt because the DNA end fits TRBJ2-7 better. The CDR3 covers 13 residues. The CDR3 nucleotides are TGTGCCAGCGGGGAGTTTTCGGGCCACGAGCAGTACTTC. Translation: CASGEFSGHEQYF.

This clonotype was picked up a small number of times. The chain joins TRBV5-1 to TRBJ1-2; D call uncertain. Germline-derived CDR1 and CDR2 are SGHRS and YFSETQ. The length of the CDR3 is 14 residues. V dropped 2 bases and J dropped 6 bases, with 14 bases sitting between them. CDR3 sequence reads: CASSFNTFTDGYTF. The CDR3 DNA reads TGCGCCAGCAGCTTCAACACCTTTACGGATGGCTACACCTTC.

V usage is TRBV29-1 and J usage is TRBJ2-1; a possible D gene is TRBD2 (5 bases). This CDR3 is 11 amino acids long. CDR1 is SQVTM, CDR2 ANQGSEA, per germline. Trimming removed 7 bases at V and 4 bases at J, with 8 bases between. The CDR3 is CSGGEYNEQFF. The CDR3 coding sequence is TGCAGCGGGGGAGAATACAATGAGCAGTTCTTC.

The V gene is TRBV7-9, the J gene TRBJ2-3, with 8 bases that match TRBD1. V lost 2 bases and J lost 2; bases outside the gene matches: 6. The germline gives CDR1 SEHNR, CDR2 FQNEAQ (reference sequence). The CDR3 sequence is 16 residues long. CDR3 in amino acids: CASSLPGQGTTDTQYF. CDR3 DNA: TGTGCCAGCAGCTTACCAGGACAGGGCACCACAGATACGCAGTATTTT.

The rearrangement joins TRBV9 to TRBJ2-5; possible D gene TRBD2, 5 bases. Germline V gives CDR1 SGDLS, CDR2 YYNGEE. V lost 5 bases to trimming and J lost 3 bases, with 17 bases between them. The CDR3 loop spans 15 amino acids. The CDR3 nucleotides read TGTGCCAGCAGAAGAGAGGGAAGGTCAGAAGAGACCCAGTACTTC. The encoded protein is CASRREGRSEETQYF.

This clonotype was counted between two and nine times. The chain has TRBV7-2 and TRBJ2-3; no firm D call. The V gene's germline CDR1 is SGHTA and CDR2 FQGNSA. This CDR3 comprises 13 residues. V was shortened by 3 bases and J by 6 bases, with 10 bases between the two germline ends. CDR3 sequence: CASSLVVQDTQYF. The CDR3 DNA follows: TGTGCCAGCAGCTTGGTTGTCCAGGATACGCAGTATTTT.

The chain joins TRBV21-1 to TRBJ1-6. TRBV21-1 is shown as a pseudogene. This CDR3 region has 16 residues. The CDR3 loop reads CASSKGQASYNSPLHF. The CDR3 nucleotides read TGTGCCAGCAGCAAAGGTCAGGCCTCCTATAATTCACCCCTCCACTTT.

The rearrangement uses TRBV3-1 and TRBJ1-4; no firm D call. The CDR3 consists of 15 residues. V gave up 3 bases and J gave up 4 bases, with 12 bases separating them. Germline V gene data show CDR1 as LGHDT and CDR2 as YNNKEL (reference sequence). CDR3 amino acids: CASSQFLRDNEKLFF. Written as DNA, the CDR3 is TGTGCCAGCAGCCAGTTCTTAAGGGATAATGAAAAACTGTTTTTT.

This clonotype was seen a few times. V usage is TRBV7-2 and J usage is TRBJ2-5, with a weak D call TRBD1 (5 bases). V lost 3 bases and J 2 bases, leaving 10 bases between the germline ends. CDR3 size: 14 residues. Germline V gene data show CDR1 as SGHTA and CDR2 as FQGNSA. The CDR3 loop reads CASSFLRQQETQYF. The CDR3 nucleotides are TGTGCCAGCAGCTTTCTTCGACAGCAAGAGACCCAGTACTTC. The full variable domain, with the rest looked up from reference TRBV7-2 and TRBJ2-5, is GAGVSQSPSNKVTEKGKDVELRCDPISGHTALYWYRQSLGQGLEFLIYFQGNSAPDKSGLPSDRFSAERTGGSVSTLTIQRTQQEDSAVYLCASSFLRQQETQYFGPGTRLLVL.

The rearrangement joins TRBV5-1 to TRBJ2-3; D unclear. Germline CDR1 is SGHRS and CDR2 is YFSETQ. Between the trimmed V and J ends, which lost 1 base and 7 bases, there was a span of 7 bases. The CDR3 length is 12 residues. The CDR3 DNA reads TGCGCCAGCAGCTTGACGGATAATACGCAGTATTTT. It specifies CASSLTDNTQYF. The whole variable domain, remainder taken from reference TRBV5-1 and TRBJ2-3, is KAGVTQTPRYLIKTRGQQVTLSCSPISGHRSVSWYQQTPGQGLQFLFEYFSETQRNKGNFPGRFSGRQFSNSRSEMNVSTLELGDSALYLCASSLTDNTQYFGPGTRLTVL.

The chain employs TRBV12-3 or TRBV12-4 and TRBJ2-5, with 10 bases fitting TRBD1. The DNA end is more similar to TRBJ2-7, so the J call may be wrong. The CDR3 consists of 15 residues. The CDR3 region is CASHPGQGRPYEQYF. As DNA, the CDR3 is TGTGCCAGCCACCCGGGACAGGGGAGACCCTACGAGCAGTACTTC.

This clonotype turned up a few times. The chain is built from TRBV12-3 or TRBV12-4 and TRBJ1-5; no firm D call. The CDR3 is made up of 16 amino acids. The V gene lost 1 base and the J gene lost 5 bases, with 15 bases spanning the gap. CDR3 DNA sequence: TGTGCCAGCAGTTTAGGAAAGCTCGGGATGGATCAGCCCCAGCATTTT. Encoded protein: CASSLGKLGMDQPQHF.

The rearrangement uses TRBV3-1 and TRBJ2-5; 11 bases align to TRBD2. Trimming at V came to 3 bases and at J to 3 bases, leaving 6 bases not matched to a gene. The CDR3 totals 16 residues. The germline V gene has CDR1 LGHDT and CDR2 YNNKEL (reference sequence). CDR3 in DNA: TGTGCCAGCAGCCACCTAACGACTAGCGGGGAAGAGACCCAGTACTTC. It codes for CASSHLTTSGEETQYF.

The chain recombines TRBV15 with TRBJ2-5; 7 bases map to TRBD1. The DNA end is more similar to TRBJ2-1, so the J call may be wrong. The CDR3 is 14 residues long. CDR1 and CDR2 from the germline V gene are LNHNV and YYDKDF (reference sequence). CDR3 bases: TGTGCCACCAGCAGGGGAGACAGGGCCAGTGAGCAGTTCTTC. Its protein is CATSRGDRASEQFF.

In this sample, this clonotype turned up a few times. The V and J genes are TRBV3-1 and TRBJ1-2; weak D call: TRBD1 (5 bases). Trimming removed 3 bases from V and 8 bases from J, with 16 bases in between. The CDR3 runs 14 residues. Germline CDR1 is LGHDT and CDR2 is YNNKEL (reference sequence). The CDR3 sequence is CASSHPSTVRGYTF. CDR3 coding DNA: TGTGCCAGCAGCCACCCATCGACAGTACGAGGCTACACCTTC.

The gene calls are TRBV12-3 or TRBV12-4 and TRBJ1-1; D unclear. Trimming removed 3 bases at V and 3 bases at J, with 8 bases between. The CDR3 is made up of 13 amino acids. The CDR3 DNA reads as TGTGCCAGCAGTTTCCGCCCCGACACTGAAGCTTTCTTT. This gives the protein CASSFRPDTEAFF.

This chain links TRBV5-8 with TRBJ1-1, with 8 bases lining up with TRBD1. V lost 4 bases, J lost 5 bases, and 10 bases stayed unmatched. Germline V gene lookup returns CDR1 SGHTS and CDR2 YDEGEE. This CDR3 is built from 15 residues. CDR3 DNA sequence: TGTGCCAGCAGCCGGAGGGCCAGGGGGCAAACTGAAGCTTTCTTT. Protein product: CASSRRARGQTEAFF. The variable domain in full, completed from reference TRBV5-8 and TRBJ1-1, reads EAGVTQSPTHLIKTRGQQATLRCSPISGHTSVYWYQQALGLGLQFLLWYDEGEERNRGNFPPRFSGRQFPNYSSELNVNALELEDSALYLCASSRRARGQTEAFFGQGTRLTVV.

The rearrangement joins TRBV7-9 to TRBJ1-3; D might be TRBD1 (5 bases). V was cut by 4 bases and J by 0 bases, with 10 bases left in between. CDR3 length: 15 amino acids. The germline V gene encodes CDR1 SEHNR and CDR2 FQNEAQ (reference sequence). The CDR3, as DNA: TGTGCCAGCAGCTCTACAGGTTTCTCTGGAAACACCATATATTTT. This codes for CASSSTGFSGNTIYF.